A single sample gave rise to the 9 T cell receptor beta chains below, sequenced in a study of T cell responses to AZD1222 COVID-19 vaccine. Sequenced by immunoSEQ multiplex PCR; TCRdb stores in-frame clones only, minus some. The table records roughly 120,000 clones, 91% of them present only once. Specimen: peripheral blood, collected on day 0 of AZD1222 vaccination. These receptors came from an adult in good health.

This sequence joins TRBV30 and TRBJ2-7; D call uncertain. Trimming left V 1 base short and J 2 bases short, with 9 bases between. Germline-derived CDR1 and CDR2 are GTSNPN and SVGIG (reference sequence). The CDR3 spans 13 residues. The CDR3 DNA is TGTGCCTGGAGTGATAGCTACCCCTACGAGCAGTACTTC. Translation: CAWSDSYPYEQYF.

The chain carries TRBV27 and TRBJ2-1, with 7 positions matching TRBD2. The CDR3 is 16 amino acids. CDR1 and CDR2 from the germline V gene are MNHEY and SMNVEV (reference sequence). The ends lost 5 bases at V and 4 bases at J; junction bases unmatched: 11. In DNA form, the CDR3 reads TGTGCCAGCAGTCCCTTGGTGCGGGAGCGATACAATGAGCAGTTCTTC. Translated, it gives CASSPLVRERYNEQFF.

The chain combines TRBV6-2 or TRBV6-3 with TRBJ2-2; D unclear. The V gene lost 4 bases and the J gene lost 4 bases, with 7 bases spanning the gap. The CDR3 is 13 amino acids. CDR1 is MNHEY, CDR2 SVGEGT, per germline. The CDR3 DNA sequence: TGTGCCAGCAGTTGGAAGATCACCGGGGAGCTGTTTTTT. Translated, it gives CASSWKITGELFF.

The chain has TRBV18 and TRBJ2-2; 10 nucleotides match TRBD2. CDR1 is KGHSH and CDR2 is LQKENI in the germline V gene. The V gene end was trimmed by 2 bases and the J gene end by 4 bases; junction bases not matched to a gene: 4. The CDR3 covers 16 residues. CDR3 nucleotides: TGTGCCAGCTCACCATTCTCTAGCGGGGGCACCGGGGAGCTGTTTTTT. This encodes CASSPFSSGGTGELFF.

The chain couples TRBV6-5 to TRBJ2-2; a possible D gene is TRBD1 (6 bases). V was cut by 2 bases and J by 6 bases, with 13 bases left in between. This CDR3 is built from 15 residues. Germline V gene data show CDR1 as MNHEY and CDR2 as SVGAGI. CDR3 in amino acids: CASSYDRGGSGELFF. In DNA, the CDR3 is TGTGCCAGCAGTTACGATCGAGGGGGATCCGGGGAGCTGTTTTTT.

The chain combines TRBV5-1 with TRBJ1-4; D gene uncertain. V was clipped by 2 bases and J by 6 bases, with 20 bases between them. CDR3 length equals 17 residues. Germline values: CDR1 SGHRS, CDR2 YFSETQ. The CDR3: CASSFVPQVPPDEKLFF. CDR3 in DNA: TGCGCCAGCAGCTTTGTTCCCCAAGTCCCCCCGGATGAAAAACTGTTTTTT.

J is TRBJ1-1 and V is TRBV7-3; 8 nucleotides line up with TRBD1. CDR1 SGHTA and CDR2 FQGTGA come from the germline V gene. This CDR3 region has 14 residues. Trimming took 4 bases from V and 9 from J; bases not matched to a gene: 10. In DNA, the CDR3 is TGTGCCAGCAGCTCCGGACAGGGTACGGCTAAAGCTTTCTTT. Translation gives CASSSGQGTAKAFF.

This chain links TRBV9 with TRBJ2-1; tentative D call: TRBD2 (5 bases). The V and J ends lost 3 bases and 6 bases respectively, with 28 bases between them. This CDR3 comprises 19 residues. CDR1 and CDR2 from the germline V gene are SGDLS and YYNGEE. The CDR3 DNA is TGTGCCAGCAGCGCCCGACCCCCCGGACTCTTCATAAGTGGCAATGAGCAGTTCTTC. It codes for CASSARPPGLFISGNEQFF.

The CDR3 is CASSQLGAAASYEQYF. CDR3 in DNA: TGCGCCAGCAGCCAGCTTGGTGCGGCGGCCTCCTACGAGCAGTACTTC. This chain joins TRBV5-1 and TRBJ2-7, with no clear D. Trimming pared 4 bases from V and 0 bases from J, leaving 17 bases between. The CDR3 totals 16 residues. Germline CDR1 and CDR2: SGHRS and YFSETQ.